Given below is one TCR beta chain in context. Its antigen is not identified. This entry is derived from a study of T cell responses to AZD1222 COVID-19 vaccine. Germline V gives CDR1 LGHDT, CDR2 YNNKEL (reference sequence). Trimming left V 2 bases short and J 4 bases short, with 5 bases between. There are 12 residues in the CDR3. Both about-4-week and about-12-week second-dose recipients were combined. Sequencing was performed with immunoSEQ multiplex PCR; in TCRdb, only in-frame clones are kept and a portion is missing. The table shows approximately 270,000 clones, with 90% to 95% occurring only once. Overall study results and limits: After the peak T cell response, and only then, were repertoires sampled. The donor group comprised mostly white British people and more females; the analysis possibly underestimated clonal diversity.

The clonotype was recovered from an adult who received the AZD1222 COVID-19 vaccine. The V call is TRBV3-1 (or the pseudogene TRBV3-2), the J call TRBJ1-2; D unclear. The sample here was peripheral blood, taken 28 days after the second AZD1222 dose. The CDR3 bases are TGTGCCAGCAGCCAAACAGTCTATGGCTACACCTTC. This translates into CASSQTVYGYTF.